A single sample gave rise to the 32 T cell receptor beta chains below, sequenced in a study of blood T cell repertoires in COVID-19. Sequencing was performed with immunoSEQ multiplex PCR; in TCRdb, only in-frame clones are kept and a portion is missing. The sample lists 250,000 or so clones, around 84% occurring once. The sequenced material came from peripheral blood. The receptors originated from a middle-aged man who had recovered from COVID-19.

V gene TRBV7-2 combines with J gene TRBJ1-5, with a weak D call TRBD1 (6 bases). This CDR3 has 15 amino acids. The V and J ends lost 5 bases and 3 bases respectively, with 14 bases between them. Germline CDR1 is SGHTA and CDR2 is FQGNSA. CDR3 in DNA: TGTGCCAGCAGCCCCGGGACAAATATCAATCAGCCCCAGCATTTT. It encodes CASSPGTNINQPQHF.

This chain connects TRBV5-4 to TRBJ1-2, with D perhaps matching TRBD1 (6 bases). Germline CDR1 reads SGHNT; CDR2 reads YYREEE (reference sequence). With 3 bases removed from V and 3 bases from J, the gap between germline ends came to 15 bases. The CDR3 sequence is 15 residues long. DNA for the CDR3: TGTGCCAGCAGCTCGCTCGCGCACAGGGACTATGGCTACACCTTC. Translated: CASSSLAHRDYGYTF.

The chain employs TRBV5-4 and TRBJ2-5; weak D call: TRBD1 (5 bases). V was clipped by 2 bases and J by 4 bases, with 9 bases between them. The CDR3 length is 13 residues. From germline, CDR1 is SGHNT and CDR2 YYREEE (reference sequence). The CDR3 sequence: CASSFTQGETQYF. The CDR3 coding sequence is TGTGCCAGCAGCTTTACTCAGGGAGAGACCCAGTACTTC.

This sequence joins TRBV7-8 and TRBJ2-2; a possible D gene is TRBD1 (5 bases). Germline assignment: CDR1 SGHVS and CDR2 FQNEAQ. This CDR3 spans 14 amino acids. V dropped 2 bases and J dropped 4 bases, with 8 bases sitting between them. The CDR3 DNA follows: TGTGCCAGCAGCTTAACCCAGGGCACCGGGGAGCTGTTTTTT. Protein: CASSLTQGTGELFF.

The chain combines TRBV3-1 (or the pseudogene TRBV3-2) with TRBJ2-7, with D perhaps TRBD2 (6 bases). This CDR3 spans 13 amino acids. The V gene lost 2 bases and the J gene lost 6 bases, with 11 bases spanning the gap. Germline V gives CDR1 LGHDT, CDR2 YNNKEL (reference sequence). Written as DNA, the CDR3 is TGTGCCAGCAGCCAATTAGGAGGGTCCGAGCAGTACTTC. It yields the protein CASSQLGGSEQYF.

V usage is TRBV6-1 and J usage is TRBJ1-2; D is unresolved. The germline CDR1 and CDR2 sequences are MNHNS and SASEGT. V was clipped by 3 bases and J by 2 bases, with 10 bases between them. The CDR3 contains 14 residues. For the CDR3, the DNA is TGTGCCAGCAGTGAGGCAGGAACCAACTATGGCTACACCTTC. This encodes CASSEAGTNYGYTF.

DNA for the CDR3: TGTGCCAGCAGCTTACGGAGACAGGGAGAGGACACTGAAGCTTTCTTT. Its translation is CASSLRRQGEDTEAFF. The chain employs TRBV7-9 and TRBJ1-1, with TRBD1 identical over 7 bases. V lost 2 bases, J lost 3 bases, and 9 bases stayed unmatched. Germline V gene data show CDR1 as SEHNR and CDR2 as FQNEAQ (reference sequence). CDR3 size: 16 residues.

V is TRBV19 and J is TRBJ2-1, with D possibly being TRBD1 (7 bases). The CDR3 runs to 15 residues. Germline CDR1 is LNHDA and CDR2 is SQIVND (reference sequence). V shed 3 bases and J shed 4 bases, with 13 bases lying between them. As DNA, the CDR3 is TGTGCCAGTAGTATTCAGGGGGGTCTTTACAATGAGCAGTTCTTC. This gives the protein CASSIQGGLYNEQFF. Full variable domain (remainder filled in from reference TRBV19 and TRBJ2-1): DGGITQSPKYLFRKEGQNVTLSCEQNLNHDAMYWYRQDPGQGLRLIYYSQIVNDFQKGDIAEGYSVSREKKESFPLTVTSAQKNPTAFYLCASSIQGGLYNEQFFGPGTRLTVL.

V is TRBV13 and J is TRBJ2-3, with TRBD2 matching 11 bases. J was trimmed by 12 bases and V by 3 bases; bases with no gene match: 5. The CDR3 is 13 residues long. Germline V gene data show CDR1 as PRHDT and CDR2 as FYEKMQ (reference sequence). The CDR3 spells CASSFATSGVQYF. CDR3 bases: TGTGCCAGCAGCTTCGCGACTAGCGGGGTTCAGTATTTT.

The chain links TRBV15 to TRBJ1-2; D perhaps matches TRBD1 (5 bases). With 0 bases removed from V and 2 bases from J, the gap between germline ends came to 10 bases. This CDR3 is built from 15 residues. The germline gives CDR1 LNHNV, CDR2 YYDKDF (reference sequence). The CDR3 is CATSRDPGVNYGYTF. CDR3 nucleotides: TGTGCCACCAGCAGAGATCCGGGGGTAAACTATGGCTACACCTTC.

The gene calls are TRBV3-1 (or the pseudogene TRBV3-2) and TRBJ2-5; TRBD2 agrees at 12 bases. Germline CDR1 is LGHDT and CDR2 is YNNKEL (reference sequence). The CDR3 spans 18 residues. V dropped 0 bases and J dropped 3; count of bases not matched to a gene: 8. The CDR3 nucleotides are TGTGCCAGCAGCCAAGAAAAGCTAGCGGGAGGGCCGGAAGAGACCCAGTACTTC. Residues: CASSQEKLAGGPEETQYF.

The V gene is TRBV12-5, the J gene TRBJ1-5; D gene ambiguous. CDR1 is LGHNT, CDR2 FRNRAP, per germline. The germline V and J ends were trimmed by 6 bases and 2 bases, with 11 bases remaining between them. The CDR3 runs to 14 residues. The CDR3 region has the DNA TGTGCTAGTGGCAACGACCTAGGCAATCAGCCCCAGCATTTT. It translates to CASGNDLGNQPQHF.

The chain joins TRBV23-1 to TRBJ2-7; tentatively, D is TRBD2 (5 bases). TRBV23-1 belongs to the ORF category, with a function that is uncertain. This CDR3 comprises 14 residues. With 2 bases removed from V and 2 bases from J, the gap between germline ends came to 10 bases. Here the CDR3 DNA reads TGCGCCAGCAGTCAACCGAGGGAGACCTACGAGCAGTACTTC. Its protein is CASSQPRETYEQYF.

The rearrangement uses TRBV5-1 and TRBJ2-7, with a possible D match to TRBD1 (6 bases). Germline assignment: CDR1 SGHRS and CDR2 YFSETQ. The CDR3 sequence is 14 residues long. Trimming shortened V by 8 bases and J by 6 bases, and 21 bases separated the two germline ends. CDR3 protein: CASKPLQQGREQYF. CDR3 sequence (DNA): TGCGCCAGTAAACCTCTTCAACAGGGACGCGAGCAGTACTTC. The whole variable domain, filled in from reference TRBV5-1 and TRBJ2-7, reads KAGVTQTPRYLIKTRGQQVTLSCSPISGHRSVSWYQQTPGQGLQFLFEYFSETQRNKGNFPGRFSGRQFSNSRSEMNVSTLELGDSALYLCASKPLQQGREQYFGPGTRLTVT.

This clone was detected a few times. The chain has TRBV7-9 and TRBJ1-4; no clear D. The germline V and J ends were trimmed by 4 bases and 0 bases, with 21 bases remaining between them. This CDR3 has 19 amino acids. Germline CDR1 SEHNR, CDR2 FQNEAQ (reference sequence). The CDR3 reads CASSSGSLPYDTTNEKLFF. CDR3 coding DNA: TGTGCCAGCAGCTCGGGGAGTCTCCCTTACGACACAACTAATGAAAAACTGTTTTTT.

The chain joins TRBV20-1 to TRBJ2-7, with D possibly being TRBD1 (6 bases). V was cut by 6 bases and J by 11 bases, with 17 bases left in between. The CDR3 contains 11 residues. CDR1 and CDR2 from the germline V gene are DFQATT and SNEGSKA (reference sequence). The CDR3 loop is CSATLDRLEYF. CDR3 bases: TGCAGTGCCACACTCGACAGGTTGGAGTACTTC.

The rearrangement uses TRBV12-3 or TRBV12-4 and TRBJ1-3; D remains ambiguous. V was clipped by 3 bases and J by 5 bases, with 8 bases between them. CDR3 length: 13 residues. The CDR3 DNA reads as TGTGCCAGCAGTTTGGGCAGCCGAAACACCATATATTTT. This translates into CASSLGSRNTIYF.

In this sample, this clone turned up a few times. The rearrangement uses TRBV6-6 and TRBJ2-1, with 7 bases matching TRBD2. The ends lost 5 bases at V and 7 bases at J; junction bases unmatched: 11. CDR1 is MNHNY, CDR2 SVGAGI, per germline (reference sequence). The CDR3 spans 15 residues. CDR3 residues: CASSAGAPMVNEQFF. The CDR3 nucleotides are TGTGCCAGCAGTGCGGGAGCGCCGATGGTGAATGAGCAGTTCTTC.

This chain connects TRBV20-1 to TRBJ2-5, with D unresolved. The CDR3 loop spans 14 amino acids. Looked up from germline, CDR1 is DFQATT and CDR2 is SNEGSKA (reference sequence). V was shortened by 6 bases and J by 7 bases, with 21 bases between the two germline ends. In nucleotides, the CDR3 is TGCAGTGCCAGTGGTGAGACTTCGATCGGGACCCAGTACTTC. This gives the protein CSASGETSIGTQYF.

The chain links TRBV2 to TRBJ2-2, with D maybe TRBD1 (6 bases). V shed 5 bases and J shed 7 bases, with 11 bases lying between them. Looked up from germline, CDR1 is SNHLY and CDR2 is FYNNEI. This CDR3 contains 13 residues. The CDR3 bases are TGTGCCAGCAGTATACAGGGATACGGGGAGCTGTTTTTT. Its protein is CASSIQGYGELFF.

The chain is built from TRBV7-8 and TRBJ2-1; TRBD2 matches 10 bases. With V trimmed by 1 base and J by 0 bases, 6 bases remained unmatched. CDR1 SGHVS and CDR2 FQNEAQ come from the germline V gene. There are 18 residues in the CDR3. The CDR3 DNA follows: TGTGCCAGCAGCTTAGTGGTCCCTAGCGGGAGCTCCTACAATGAGCAGTTCTTC. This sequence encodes CASSLVVPSGSSYNEQFF.

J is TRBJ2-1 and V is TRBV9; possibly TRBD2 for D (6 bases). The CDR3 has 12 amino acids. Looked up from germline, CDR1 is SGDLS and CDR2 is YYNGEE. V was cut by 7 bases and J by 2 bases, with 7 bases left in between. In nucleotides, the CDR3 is TGTGCCAGCGGGGGGACCTACAATGAGCAGTTCTTC. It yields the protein CASGGTYNEQFF.

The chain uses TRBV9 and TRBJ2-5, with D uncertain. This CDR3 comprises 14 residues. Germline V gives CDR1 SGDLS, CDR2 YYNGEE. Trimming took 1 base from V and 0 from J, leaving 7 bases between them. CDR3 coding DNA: TGTGCCAGCAGCGTATCCGAGGACCAAGAGACCCAGTACTTC. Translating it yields CASSVSEDQETQYF.

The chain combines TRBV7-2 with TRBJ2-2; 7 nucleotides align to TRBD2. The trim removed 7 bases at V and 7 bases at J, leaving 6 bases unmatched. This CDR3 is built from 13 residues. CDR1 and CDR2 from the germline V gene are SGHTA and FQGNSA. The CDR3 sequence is CASKIGGVGELFF. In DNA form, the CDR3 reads TGTGCCAGCAAAATTGGGGGGGTCGGGGAGCTGTTTTTT.

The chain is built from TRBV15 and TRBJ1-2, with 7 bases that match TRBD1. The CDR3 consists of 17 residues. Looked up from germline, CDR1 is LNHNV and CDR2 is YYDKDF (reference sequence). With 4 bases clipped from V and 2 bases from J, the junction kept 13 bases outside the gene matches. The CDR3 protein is CATSIFPKDRKNYGYTF. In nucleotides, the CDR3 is TGTGCCACCAGCATTTTTCCTAAGGACAGGAAAAACTATGGCTACACCTTC.

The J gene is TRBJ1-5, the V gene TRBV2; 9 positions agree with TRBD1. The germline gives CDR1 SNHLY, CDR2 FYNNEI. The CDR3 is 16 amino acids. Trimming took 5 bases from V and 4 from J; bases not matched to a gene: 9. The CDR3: CASSYTGTGRNQPQHF. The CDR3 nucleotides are TGTGCCAGCAGTTATACCGGGACAGGGAGGAATCAGCCCCAGCATTTT.

This CDR3 is CASSYWDRTNEQFF. CDR3 DNA: TGTGCCAGCAGTTACTGGGACAGGACCAATGAGCAGTTCTTC. This chain uses TRBV6-5 with TRBJ2-1; 8 bases align to TRBD1. V dropped 1 base and J dropped 6; count of bases not matched to a gene: 2. This CDR3 is built from 14 residues. Looked up from germline, CDR1 is MNHEY and CDR2 is SVGAGI.

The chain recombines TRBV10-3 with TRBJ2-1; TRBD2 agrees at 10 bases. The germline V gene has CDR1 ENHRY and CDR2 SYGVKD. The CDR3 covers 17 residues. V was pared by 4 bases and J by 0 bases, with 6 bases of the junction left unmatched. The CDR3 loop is CAISGTSGLSSYNEQFF. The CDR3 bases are TGTGCCATCAGTGGGACTAGCGGACTCAGCTCCTACAATGAGCAGTTCTTC.

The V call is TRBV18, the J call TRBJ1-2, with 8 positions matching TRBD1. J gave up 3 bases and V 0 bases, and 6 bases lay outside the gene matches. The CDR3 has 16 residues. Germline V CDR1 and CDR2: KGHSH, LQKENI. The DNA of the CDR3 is TGTGCCAGCTCACCACCATCAACAGGGGGGGACTATGGCTACACCTTC. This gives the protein CASSPPSTGGDYGYTF. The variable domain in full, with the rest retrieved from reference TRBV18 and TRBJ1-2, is NAGVMQNPRHLVRRRGQEARLRCSPMKGHSHVYWYRQLPEEGLKFMVYLQKENIIDESGMPKERFSAEFPKEGPSILRIQQVVRGDSAAYFCASSPPSTGGDYGYTFGSGTRLTVV.

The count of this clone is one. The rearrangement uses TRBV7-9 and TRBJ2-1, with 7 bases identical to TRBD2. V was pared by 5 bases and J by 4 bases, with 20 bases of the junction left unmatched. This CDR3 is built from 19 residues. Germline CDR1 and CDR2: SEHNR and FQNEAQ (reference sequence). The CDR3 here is CASSTTYPVREDRYNEQFF. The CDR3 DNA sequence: TGTGCCAGCAGCACAACATACCCCGTACGGGAGGATAGGTACAATGAGCAGTTCTTC.

Here the CDR3 DNA reads TGTGCCAGCTCACCAGGCAGGGGCTCCTACGAGCAGTACTTC. Translating it yields CASSPGRGSYEQYF. This chain uses TRBV18 with TRBJ2-7; D is possibly TRBD1 (6 bases). Germline CDR1 and CDR2: KGHSH and LQKENI. Deletions cut 2 bases from V and 0 bases from J, with 8 bases between. CDR3 length: 14 residues.

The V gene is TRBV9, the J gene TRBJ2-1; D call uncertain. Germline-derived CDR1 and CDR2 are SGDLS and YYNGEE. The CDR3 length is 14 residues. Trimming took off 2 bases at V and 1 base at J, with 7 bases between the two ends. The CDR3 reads CASSVGESYNEQFF. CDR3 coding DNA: TGTGCCAGCAGCGTCGGAGAGTCCTACAATGAGCAGTTCTTC.